The T cell receptor beta chain described here comes from a study of tumor-infiltrating lymphocytes in localized non-small cell lung cancer. Study-wide background: Tumor tissue and non-adjacent uninvolved lung came from each patient.

TCRdb's copy holds only in-frame clones and misses some; the assay was immunoSEQ multiplex PCR. The sample records some 15,000 clones, around 82% being singletons. CDR1 is SNHLY and CDR2 is FYNNEI in the germline V gene. Trimming cost V 6 bases and J 3 bases, with 8 bases left between them. CDR3 length equals 13 residues. The V and J genes are TRBV2 and TRBJ1-4, with a tentative D call TRBD1 (5 bases). This TCR was recovered from a human donor with non-small cell lung cancer. Material for sequencing was lung tumor tissue. This CDR3 reads CASSREANEKLFF. In DNA form, the CDR3 reads TGTGCCAGCAGCAGGGAGGCTAATGAAAAACTGTTTTTT.